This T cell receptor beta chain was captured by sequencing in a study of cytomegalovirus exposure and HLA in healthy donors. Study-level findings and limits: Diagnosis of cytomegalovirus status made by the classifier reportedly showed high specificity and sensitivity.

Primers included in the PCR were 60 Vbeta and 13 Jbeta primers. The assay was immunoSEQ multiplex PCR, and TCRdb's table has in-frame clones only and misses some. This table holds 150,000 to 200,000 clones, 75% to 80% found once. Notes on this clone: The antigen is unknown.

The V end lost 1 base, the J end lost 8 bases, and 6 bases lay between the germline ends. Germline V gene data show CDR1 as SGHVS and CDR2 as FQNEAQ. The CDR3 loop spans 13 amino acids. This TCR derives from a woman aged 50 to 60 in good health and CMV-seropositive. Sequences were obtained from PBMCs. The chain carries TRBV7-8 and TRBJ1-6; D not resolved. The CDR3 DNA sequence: TGTGCCAGCAGCTTAGGTCGGGATTCACCCCTCCACTTT. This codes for CASSLGRDSPLHF. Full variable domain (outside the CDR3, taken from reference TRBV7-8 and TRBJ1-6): GAGVSQSPRYKVAKRGQDVALRCDPISGHVSLFWYQQALGQGPEFLTYFQNEAQLDKSGLPSDRFFAERPEGSVSTLKIQRTQQEDSAVYLCASSLGRDSPLHFGNGTRLTVT.